The rows below give T cell receptor beta chains drawn from one sample of a study of blood T cell repertoires in COVID-19. The method was immunoSEQ multiplex PCR; TCRdb's version includes in-frame clones alone and lacks a portion of them. This sample carries roughly 280,000 clones, 80% to 90% of them seen once, and the ten largest clones take 2% to 3%. What was sequenced was PBMCs or T cells enriched from blood (not recorded which). The receptors come from a young woman who had recovered from COVID-19. Each CDR3 is given without its conserved first and last residue. Fields, in order: V gene, CDR3 length, CDR3 protein.

TRBV19 14 ASSMDTSGMNTEAF
TRBV12-3/TRBV12-4 11 ASSLGAYDTIY
TRBV7-8 14 ASSLGMDRDDGGYT
TRBV5-1 14 ASLAGTGSVNTEAF
TRBV11-3 14 ASSLVGNRGDYGYT
TRBV4-2 12 ASSWTGSNEKLF
TRBV5-1 13 ASSFQDSSGTEAF
TRBV19 12 ASSIQGGPHEQY
TRBV9 10 ASSVDIGELF
TRBV3-1/TRBV3-2 13 ASSQRQTVNTEAF
TRBV5-1 14 ASSSTSGGAHGELF
TRBV30 10 AWSVHDYGYT
TRBV2 13 ASSAGSGAQETQY
TRBV7-9 13 ASSLEGASGQPQH
TRBV27 12 ASKNLEGYNEQF
TRBV5-4 13 ASSRAGTGYSPLH
TRBV20-1 9 SALRGNEQY
TRBV19 10 ASSIAGGGYT
TRBV12-3/TRBV12-4 9 ASSLTGEQY
TRBV6-5 13 ASSSETGRTGELF
TRBV28 12 ASSLTGQLYGYT
TRBV5-1 11 ASSPAGGRGYT
TRBV6-5 13 ASSYSGGTHDEQF
TRBV9 13 ASSSTGTENEKLF
TRBV3-1/TRBV3-2 13 ASSQVLTGLSGYT
TRBV6-5 12 ASRQQGVKTEAF
TRBV19 12 ATSAGVLQETQY
TRBV5-4 12 ASSDDRGRYEQY
TRBV6-2/TRBV6-3 11 ASSSTENTEAF
TRBV10-3 11 AISESGAHGYT
TRBV11-2 13 ASRSKTEFAGELF
TRBV2 15 ASSSGGTQGLNQPQH
TRBV5-4 14 ASSYSSGGLYNEQF
TRBV10-3 16 AISAGRTGQHSNQPQH
TRBV11-1 15 ASSLARLAGAGETQY
TRBV28 13 ASSLAGTGLEEQY
TRBV11-2 12 ASSFSRVNTEAF
TRBV30 11 AWSTGTTDTQY
TRBV7-6 12 ASSSQTGSYEQY
TRBV9 11 ASSERPYNEQF
TRBV5-6 13 ASSLLAGNKETQY
TRBV20-1 12 SASLHGGATEAF
TRBV28 13 ASSGGQGIEETQY
TRBV28 13 ASSLRGQYNSPLH
TRBV3-1/TRBV3-2 15 ASSQGLGLGQAHEQY
TRBV29-1 12 SVEPPGEGDTQY
TRBV6-1 14 ASSDTGTGYETEAF
TRBV11-2 12 ASSLLPSQGGYT
TRBV28 16 ASSTGGRSRRGFYEQY
TRBV12-5 13 ASGHGLAGYNEQF
TRBV28 13 ASSVSPGQSQPQH
TRBV3-1/TRBV3-2 14 ASSQEISAGSYGYT
TRBV27 13 ASSLQEGYNSPLH
TRBV18 11 ASSEGSVYGYT
TRBV29-1 8 SVVVAEAF
TRBV10-1 11 ASSDSSGNTIY
TRBV19 14 ASSILTGQLNTEAF
TRBV5-1 13 ASSFGQGFYEKLF
TRBV5-6 12 ASSLRQAPYEQY